This T cell receptor beta chain was identified in a study of Japanese encephalitis immunity and Zika vaccine responses (dated by TCRdb to about 2021). Some background on the complete study: Three 5.0 ug doses of alum-adjuvanted ZPIV were administered to included participants at weeks 0, 4 and 28. Twelve participants received one dose of YFV vaccine (YF-VAX) before ZPIV, and several participants were flavivirus-naive. The ZIKV peptides, 15-mers that overlapped by 11 residues, were chosen for containing NetMHCpan/NetMHCII-predicted epitopes with affinity below 50 nM. A two-dose regimen of JEV vaccine (IXIARO), with doses given 28 days apart, was administered to approximately eleven participants two to three months before the first ZPIV dose. The study tested whether prior Japanese encephalitis virus (JEV) or yellow fever virus (YFV) vaccination shaped CD4 T cell responses to the Zika vaccine. For stimulation, either ZIKV structural-protein peptide pools divided into flavivirus-conserved and non-conserved sets were used, or JEV or YFV peptides matching the pre-vaccination. TCR repertoires were also analyzed from three flavivirus-naive individuals at weeks 2, 6 and 52 after starting ZPIV vaccination. For TCR sequencing, about six representative participants were chosen from each pre-vaccination group, with samples at week 0 (after pre-vaccination, before ZPIV) and week 52. Overall results and qualifications from the work: The individual peptides behind the cross-reactive responses were not identified because limits on sample size made peptide-pool deconvolution impossible. The analysis covered only a subset of trial participants who had three doses and adequate samples, rather than the whole vaccinated cohort. Only a few individuals showed CD8 T cell responses to ZIKV peptide pools, and those responses were very low in magnitude. Higher repertoire similarity across time-points and stimulations was observed in JEV-pre-vaccinated donors than in YFV-pre-vaccinated donors, indicating that more clonotypes were common to ZIKV and JEV stimulation. In JEV-pre-vaccinated donors, the repertoire richness of CD4 T cells responding to conserved ZIKV epitopes decreased significantly after ZPIV. Samples grouped by participant and showed no similarity between individuals, suggesting that no public TCRs were detected.

The library was produced with 5' RACE. Before sequencing, the TCRbeta libraries were pooled in amounts proportional to the number of cells sorted for each library. Total RNA was extracted from the sorted cells with RNAzol RT, and cDNA was synthesized using an oligo(dT) primer and a template-switching oligo. Using Kapa HiFi, PCR amplified the TCRbeta V-CDR3-J region between a SMARTer oligo primer and a TCRbeta constant-region primer. Illumina adaptors and sample-specific index barcodes were added in a second PCR, followed by HighPrep bead cleanup and Bioanalyzer confirmation of a band of roughly 650 bp. Libraries were sequenced on an Illumina MiSeq with 2x151 bp paired-end reads. The paper's processing steps were these. An in-house Java program demultiplexed the reads, and MiXCR assigned TCRbeta annotations and counted clonotypes. To assess repertoire overlap, Morisita-Horn indices from the R package vegan were used, along with UPGMA clustering and Circos plots of recurring clonotypes. Shannon diversity and richness were normalized to the highest possible value given the input cell numbers, yielding values from 0 to 1. MUSCLE was used to align CDR3beta sequences, SeqinR to compute distances, and R to plot multidimensional scaling. TCRdb reprocessed the public reads (quality trimming at Q25 with fastp, clone calling with MiXCR) and kept in-frame beta chains. Rows with one shared CDR3 protein collapse into an entry with the most common genes and DNA. TCRdb's processing, not the authors', yielded these V and J calls. The sample table holds around 300 distinct CDR3 sequences, of which over 1.5% were seen once. Of the sample, approximately 28% falls within the top ten clones.

On this clonotype itself: Compared with germline, one end of the junction differs, possibly owing to a read error.

PBMCs were stained with CellTrace CFSE and grown for 6 days in RPMI containing around 8.1% human serum and peptide pools at approximately 1 ug/mL each. On a BD FACSAria, proliferating CD4 T cells were sorted without fixation as live CD56-CD19-CD16-CD3+CD4+ CFSE-low cells. Enrolled adults were healthy and seronegative for ZIKV, JEV, YFV, DENV and WNV by microneutralization screening. Samples were obtained from a phase 1, double-blinded, randomized, placebo-controlled trial of an alum-adjuvanted Zika purified-inactivated virus (ZPIV) vaccine. Peripheral blood mononuclear cells were isolated by standard procedure and stored frozen in liquid nitrogen until use. From cysteine to phenylalanine, the CDR3 is 10 amino acids long. The entry retains the CDR3 DNA only, 30 bases that are in frame from base 1. CDR1 and CDR2 are drawn from the germline V gene: SGHRS, YFSETQ.

The sequencing used antigen-activated CD4+ T cells from blood, cultured, collected during a Zika inactivated vaccine study. Recombination linked TRBV5-1 to TRBJ2-7; the D gene is possibly TRBD1 or TRBD2, each agreeing over 6 bases. This clonotype was obtained from an adult man who received an inactivated Zika virus vaccine. The nucleotide sequence reads as follows: TGTGCCAGCGGTCCGGGGGCCCAGTACTTC. This encodes CASGPGAQYF.